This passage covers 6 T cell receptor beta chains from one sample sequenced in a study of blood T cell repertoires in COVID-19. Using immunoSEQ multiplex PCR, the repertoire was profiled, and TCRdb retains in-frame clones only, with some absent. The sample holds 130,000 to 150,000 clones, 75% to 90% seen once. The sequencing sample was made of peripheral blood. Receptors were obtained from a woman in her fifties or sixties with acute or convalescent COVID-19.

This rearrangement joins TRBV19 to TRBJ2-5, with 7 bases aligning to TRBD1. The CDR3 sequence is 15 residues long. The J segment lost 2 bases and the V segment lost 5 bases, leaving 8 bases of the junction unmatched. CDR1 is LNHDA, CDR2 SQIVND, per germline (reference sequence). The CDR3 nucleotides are TGTGCCAGTAGTTTCCGGGACAGTTATCAAGAGACCCAGTACTTC. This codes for CASSFRDSYQETQYF.

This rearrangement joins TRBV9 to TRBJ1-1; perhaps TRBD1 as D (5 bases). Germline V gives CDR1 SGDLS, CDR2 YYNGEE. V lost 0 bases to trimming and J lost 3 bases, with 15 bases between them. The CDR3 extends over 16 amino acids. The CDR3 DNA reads TGTGCCAGCAGCGTAGAGGCGGGGCGGTGGGACACTGAAGCTTTCTTT. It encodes CASSVEAGRWDTEAFF.

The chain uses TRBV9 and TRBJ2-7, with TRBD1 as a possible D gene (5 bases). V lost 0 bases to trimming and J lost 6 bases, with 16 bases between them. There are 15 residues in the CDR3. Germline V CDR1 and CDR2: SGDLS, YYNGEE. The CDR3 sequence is CASSVAGREVGEQYF. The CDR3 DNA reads TGTGCCAGCAGCGTAGCGGGCAGGGAAGTTGGCGAGCAGTACTTC.

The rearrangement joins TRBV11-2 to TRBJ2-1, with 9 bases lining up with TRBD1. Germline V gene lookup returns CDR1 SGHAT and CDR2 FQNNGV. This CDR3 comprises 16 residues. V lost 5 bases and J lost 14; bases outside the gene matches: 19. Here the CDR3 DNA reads TGTGCCAGCAGCCCCGCCCAGGACGGAAGGCGGACAGGGGAGTTCTTC. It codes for CASSPAQDGRRTGEFF.

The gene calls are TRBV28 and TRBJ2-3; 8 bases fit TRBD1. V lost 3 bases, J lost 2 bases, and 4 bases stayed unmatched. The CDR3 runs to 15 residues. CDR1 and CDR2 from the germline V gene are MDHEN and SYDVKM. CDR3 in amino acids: CASSLTGAPTDTQYF. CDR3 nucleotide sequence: TGTGCCAGCAGTTTGACAGGGGCACCCACAGATACGCAGTATTTT.

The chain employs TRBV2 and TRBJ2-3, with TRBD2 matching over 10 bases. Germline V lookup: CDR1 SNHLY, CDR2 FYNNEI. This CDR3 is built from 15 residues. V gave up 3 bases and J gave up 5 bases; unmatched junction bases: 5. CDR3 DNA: TGTGCCAGCAGTGAGCTATCTAGCGGGAGAGATACGCAGTATTTT. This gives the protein CASSELSSGRDTQYF. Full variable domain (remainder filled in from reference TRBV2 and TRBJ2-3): EPEVTQTPSHQVTQMGQEVILRCVPISNHLYFYWYRQILGQKVEFLVSFYNNEISEKSEIFDDQFSVERPDGSNFTLKIRSTKLEDSAMYFCASSELSSGRDTQYFGPGTRLTVL.